This paragraph reports one T cell receptor (beta chain). With 4 bases clipped from V and 5 bases from J, the junction kept 7 bases outside the gene matches. Germline CDR1 and CDR2: LNHDA and SQIVND (reference sequence). The CDR3 length is 15 residues. Data came from immunoSEQ multiplex PCR; TCRdb stores just in-frame clones and leaves some out. Here the sample spans more than 95,000 clones, roughly 84% being singletons. This entry belongs to a study of blood T cell repertoires in COVID-19. Background on the study: Acute and convalescent COVID-19 samples came from the United States, Italy and Spain. Sample material is recorded as cDNA or gDNA derived from T cells, B-cell-depleted T cells, or PBMCs.

Sequenced sample: peripheral blood. The clonotype originates from a woman of 80 years or more with acute or convalescent COVID-19. The chain combines TRBV19 with TRBJ2-5; 10 nucleotides match TRBD1. The CDR3 sequence is CASSKSGTGVETQYF. The CDR3 DNA is TGTGCCAGTAGTAAATCCGGGACAGGGGTGGAGACCCAGTACTTC.